Listed here are 14 T cell receptor beta chains from one sample, sequenced in a study of OX40 agonist ivuxolimab in advanced cancers. Only in-frame clones appear in the TCRdb table, and some are missing; sequencing was by immunoSEQ multiplex PCR. The sample contains around 20,000 clones, around three quarters of which appear only once. Sample: CD4+ or CD8+ T cells sorted from blood, taken in a trial of the OX40 agonist ivuxolimab. These receptors came from an adult with an advanced solid tumor such as melanoma, head and neck, liver or kidney cancer.

The V call is TRBV6-6, the J call TRBJ1-2; 8 bases map to TRBD1. The CDR3 sequence is 16 residues long. Per germline, CDR1 MNHNY and CDR2 SVGAGI (reference sequence). Losses at the gene ends were 4 bases for V and 0 bases for J; bases not matched to a gene: 7. The CDR3 DNA is TGTGCCAGCAGTTCCGGGACAGGTTCTGCTAACTATGGCTACACCTTC. It codes for CASSSGTGSANYGYTF.

On this clone: One junction end disagrees with the germline gene, perhaps due to a read error. The chain employs TRBV7-3 and TRBJ2-1; TRBD2 matches at 11 bases. CDR3 size: 17 residues. Germline CDR1 and CDR2: SGHTA and FQGTGA. CDR3 loop: CASSLSASGGSFNEQFF. As DNA, the CDR3 is TGTGCCAGCAGCTTATCGGCTAGCGGGGGGTCCTTCAATGAGCAGTTCTTC.

This chain joins TRBV9 and TRBJ1-1, with unresolved D. Germline values: CDR1 SGDLS, CDR2 YYNGEE. V shed 2 bases and J shed 0 bases, with 8 bases lying between them. The CDR3 sequence is 14 residues long. In DNA, the CDR3 is TGTGCCAGCAGCGTCGGGCCGTTGAACACTGAAGCTTTCTTT. Translating gives CASSVGPLNTEAFF. Supplemented by reference TRBV9 and TRBJ1-1, the full variable domain reads DSGVTQTPKHLITATGQRVTLRCSPRSGDLSVYWYQQSLDQGLQFLIQYYNGEERAKGNILERFSAQQFPDLHSELNLSSLELGDSALYFCASSVGPLNTEAFFGQGTRLTVV.

CDR3 DNA: TGTGCCAGCAGCCTACCTCAAAGGGATGGCTACACCTTC. This sequence encodes CASSLPQRDGYTF. The J gene is TRBJ1-2, the V gene TRBV7-2; D is ambiguous. The V end lost 5 bases, the J end lost 6 bases, and 13 bases lay between the germline ends. Germline loops: CDR1 SGHTA, CDR2 FQGNSA. This CDR3 is built from 13 residues.

This clone came up a few times. The genes are TRBV13 and TRBJ1-1, with D hard to call. The CDR3 sequence is 16 residues long. V was trimmed by 4 bases and J by 0 bases, leaving 15 bases between them. Germline V gene lookup returns CDR1 PRHDT and CDR2 FYEKMQ (reference sequence). CDR3 region: CASSSTTRTLNTEAFF. CDR3 sequence (DNA): TGTGCCAGCAGCTCAACGACAAGGACTTTGAACACTGAAGCTTTCTTT.

This clone was detected only a few times. The genes are TRBV6-6 and TRBJ2-7; either TRBD1 or TRBD2 may fit D (5 bases each). This CDR3 comprises 14 residues. From germline, CDR1 is MNHNY and CDR2 SVGAGI (reference sequence). Trimming cost V 6 bases and J 7 bases, with 19 bases left between them. The CDR3: CASRYTGTDNEQYF. CDR3 bases: TGTGCCAGCAGGTACACTGGGACCGATAATGAGCAGTACTTC.

The chain carries TRBV28 and TRBJ1-4, with D maybe TRBD1 (6 bases). The V end was cut by 5 bases, the J end by 1 base, with 11 bases between. The CDR3 is 15 amino acids. CDR1 is MDHEN, CDR2 SYDVKM, per germline. Here the CDR3 DNA reads TGTGCCAGCAGTGCAACAGGGCTAACTAATGAAAAACTGTTTTTT. It encodes CASSATGLTNEKLFF.

The rearrangement uses TRBV7-6 and TRBJ2-6; D unclear. Trimming left V 5 bases short and J 4 bases short, with 9 bases between. Germline CDR1 is SGHVS and CDR2 is FNYEAQ. The CDR3 sequence is 14 residues long. CDR3 region: CASSPQWGANVLTF. CDR3 coding DNA: TGTGCCAGCAGCCCACAGTGGGGGGCCAACGTCCTGACTTTC. The full variable domain, its missing parts supplied by reference TRBV7-6 and TRBJ2-6, is GAGVSQSPRYKVTKRGQDVALRCDPISGHVSLYWYRQALGQGPEFLTYFNYEAQQDKSGLPNDRFSAERPEGSISTLTIQRTEQRDSAMYRCASSPQWGANVLTFGAGSRLTVL.

The V call is TRBV7-7, the J call TRBJ2-2, with TRBD1 identical over 9 bases. CDR1 is SSHAT, CDR2 FNYEAQ, per germline (reference sequence). CDR3 length: 17 amino acids. The V and J ends lost 5 bases and 1 base, in that order; junction bases with no gene match: 8. The CDR3 DNA follows: TGTGCCAGCAGCCCAGGGGAGGGACAGGGGAACACCGGGGAGCTGTTTTTT. Translated: CASSPGEGQGNTGELFF.

CDR3 loop: CASCPPGAGLETQYF. CDR3 DNA sequence: TGTGCCAGCTGTCCCCCGGGAGCGGGTCTGGAGACCCAGTACTTC. This chain links TRBV11-2 with TRBJ2-5; a weak D match, TRBD2 (6 bases). The germline V and J ends were trimmed by 8 bases and 5 bases, with 21 bases remaining between them. CDR3 length: 15 amino acids. Germline CDR1 and CDR2: SGHAT and FQNNGV.

In DNA, the CDR3 is TGTGCCAGCAGTTACTCGGGGGCGACGTACACCGGGGAGCTGTTTTTT. It is translated as CASSYSGATYTGELFF. The chain employs TRBV6-6 and TRBJ2-2, with D perhaps TRBD1 (6 bases). CDR3 length equals 16 residues. With 0 bases removed from V and 3 bases from J, the gap between germline ends came to 11 bases. In germline, CDR1 is MNHNY, CDR2 SVGAGI (reference sequence).

J is TRBJ2-7 and V is TRBV23-1; 7 nucleotides match TRBD1. TRBV23-1 is an open reading frame whose function is uncertain. V lost 3 bases and J lost 0; bases outside the gene matches: 5. The CDR3 contains 15 residues. The DNA for the CDR3 is TGCGCCAGCAGTCACCCGGGACAGAGCTCCTACGAGCAGTACTTC. This translates into CASSHPGQSSYEQYF.

The chain uses TRBV29-1 and TRBJ2-1; 11 bases map to TRBD2. Germline lookup yields CDR1 SQVTM and CDR2 ANQGSEA. After removal of 2 bases from V and 6 bases from J, the junction contained 3 bases not matched to a gene. The CDR3 length is 14 residues. DNA for the CDR3: TGCAGCGTTGAAAGTCTAGCGGGGGGCAATGAGCAGTTCTTC. Translation: CSVESLAGGNEQFF.

The V and J genes are TRBV27 and TRBJ1-4, with D perhaps matching TRBD1 (5 bases). Trimming left V 5 bases short and J 5 bases short, with 24 bases between. The CDR3 has 18 residues. Germline lookup yields CDR1 MNHEY and CDR2 SMNVEV (reference sequence). The CDR3 DNA is TGTGCCAGCAGTCCCCTCCGGGGGGAAGGAGTTAACAATGAAAAACTGTTTTTT. Amino acids: CASSPLRGEGVNNEKLFF.